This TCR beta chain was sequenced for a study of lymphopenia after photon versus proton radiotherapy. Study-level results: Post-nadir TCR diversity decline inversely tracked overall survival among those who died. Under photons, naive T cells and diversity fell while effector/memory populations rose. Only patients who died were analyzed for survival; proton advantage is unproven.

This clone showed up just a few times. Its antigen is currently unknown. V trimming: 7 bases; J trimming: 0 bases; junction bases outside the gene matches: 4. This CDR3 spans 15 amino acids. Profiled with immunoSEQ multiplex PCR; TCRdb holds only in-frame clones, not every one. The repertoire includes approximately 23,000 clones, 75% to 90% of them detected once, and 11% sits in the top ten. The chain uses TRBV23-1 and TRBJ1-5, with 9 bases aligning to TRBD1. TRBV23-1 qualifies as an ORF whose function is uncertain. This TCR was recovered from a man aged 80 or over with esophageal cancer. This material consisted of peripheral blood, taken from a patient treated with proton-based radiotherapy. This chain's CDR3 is CASIGTGPSNQPQHF. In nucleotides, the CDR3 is TGCGCCAGCATCGGGACAGGGCCTAGCAATCAGCCCCAGCATTTT.